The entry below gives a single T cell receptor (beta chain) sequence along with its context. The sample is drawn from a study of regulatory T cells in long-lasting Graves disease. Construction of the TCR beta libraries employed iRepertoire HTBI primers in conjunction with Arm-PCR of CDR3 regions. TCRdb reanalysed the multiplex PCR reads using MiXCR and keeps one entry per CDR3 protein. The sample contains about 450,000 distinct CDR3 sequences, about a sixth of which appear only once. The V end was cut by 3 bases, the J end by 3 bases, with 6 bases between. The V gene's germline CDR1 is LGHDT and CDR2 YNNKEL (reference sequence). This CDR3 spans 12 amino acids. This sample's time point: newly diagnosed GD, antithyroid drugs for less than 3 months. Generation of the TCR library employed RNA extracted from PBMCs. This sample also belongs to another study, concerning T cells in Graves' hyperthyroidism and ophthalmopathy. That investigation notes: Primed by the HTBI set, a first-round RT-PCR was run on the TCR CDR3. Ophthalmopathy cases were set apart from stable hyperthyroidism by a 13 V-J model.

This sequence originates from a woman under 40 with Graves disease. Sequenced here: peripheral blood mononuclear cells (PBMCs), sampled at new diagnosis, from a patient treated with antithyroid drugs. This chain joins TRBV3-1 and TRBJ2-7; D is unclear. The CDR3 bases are TGTGCCAGCAGCCATGGGGACTACGAGCAGTACTTC. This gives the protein CASSHGDYEQYF.